The 5 T cell receptor beta chains reported below all come from one sample, sequenced in a study of shared clonotypes between healthy human individuals. Profiling relied on immunoSEQ multiplex PCR, and the TCRdb table lists in-frame clones only, not all of them. The table shows more than 500,000 clones, with more than 95% occurring only once. Source material: naive CD4+ T cells sorted from blood. Subset noted: CD45RA+ positively selected. These receptors all come from a woman in her 30s in good health.

This CDR3 reads CASSPSRDHEQYF. For the CDR3, the DNA is TGTGCCAGCTCTCCCTCGAGGGACCACGAGCAGTACTTC. The rearrangement joins TRBV18 to TRBJ2-7; D tentatively reads TRBD1 or TRBD2 (5 bases each). Trimming took off 6 bases at V and 5 bases at J, with 14 bases between the two ends. The CDR3 totals 13 residues. Germline V gene sequence: CDR1 KGHSH, CDR2 LQKENI.

The chain has TRBV7-8 and TRBJ2-2; 7 bases align to TRBD1. Germline CDR1 reads SGHVS; CDR2 reads FQNEAQ. CDR3 length equals 16 residues. J gave up 0 bases and V 5 bases, and 6 bases lay outside the gene matches. This CDR3 reads CASSNMGQTNTGELFF. The DNA for the CDR3 is TGTGCCAGCAGCAACATGGGACAGACGAACACCGGGGAGCTGTTTTTT.

The chain employs TRBV16 and TRBJ1-4; D is unresolved. Trimming left V 5 bases short and J 3 bases short, with 13 bases between. Per the germline V gene, CDR1 is KGHSY and CDR2 is FQNENV. The CDR3 loop spans 15 amino acids. The CDR3 loop reads CASSVNRRPNEKLFF. The CDR3 bases are TGTGCCAGCAGCGTGAACAGACGGCCTAATGAAAAACTGTTTTTT.

The chain is built from TRBV28 and TRBJ1-2, with D hard to call. Trimming removed 2 bases at V and 5 bases at J, with 6 bases between. The V gene's germline CDR1 is MDHEN and CDR2 SYDVKM. The CDR3 spans 12 residues. CDR3 sequence reads: CASSLATYGYTF. CDR3 DNA: TGTGCCAGCAGTTTAGCGACGTATGGCTACACCTTC.

In regard to this clone: At the DNA level, this CDR3 is encoded by other sequences in the same sample as well. The chain combines TRBV18 with TRBJ2-6; D uncertain. Germline-derived CDR1 and CDR2 are KGHSH and LQKENI. With 3 bases removed from V and 1 base from J, the gap between germline ends came to 7 bases. The length of the CDR3 is 15 residues. This CDR3 is CASSPTASGANVLTF. The CDR3 DNA sequence: TGTGCCAGCTCACCCACAGCTTCTGGGGCCAACGTCCTGACTTTC.